One sample yielded the 21 T cell receptor beta chains listed below, sequenced in a study of blood T cells in healthy people across ages. A second PCR, run for 7 to 11 cycles, used a sample-barcoded 5' primer plus a J-beta primer mix. MiXCR was run by TCRdb on the 5' RACE reads, yielding one entry per CDR3 protein. The table has 700,000 or so distinct CDR3 sequences, 22% seen once. The sequenced sample consisted of blood. Receptor source: an older man in good health.

The rearrangement joins TRBV18 to TRBJ1-2; no clear D gene. Germline CDR1 is KGHSH and CDR2 is LQKENI. V gave up 6 bases and J gave up 4 bases, with 15 bases separating them. This CDR3 comprises 14 residues. Written as DNA, the CDR3 is TGTGCCAGCTCCCACAACAGCAATTTCTATGGCTACACCTTC. Translated, it gives CASSHNSNFYGYTF.

Points on this clonotype: The conserved final phenylalanine or tryptophan is absent from the CDR3, which likely points to a read error. V is TRBV20-1 and J is TRBJ2-1, with D tentatively TRBD2 (6 bases). CDR3 length: 15 residues. Germline V gives CDR1 DFQATT, CDR2 SNEGSKA (reference sequence). V was trimmed by 5 bases and J by 0 bases, leaving 14 bases between them. CDR3 nucleotides: TGCAGTGCTCATCTAGCGCTAGGCTCCTACAATGAGCAGTTCCTC. Protein product: CSAHLALGSYNEQFL.

This clonotype has ten or more counts. V and J are TRBV27 and TRBJ2-7; 8 bases match TRBD2. V lost 8 bases to trimming and J lost 0 bases; unmatched junction nucleotides: 9. Germline V CDR1 and CDR2: MNHEY, SMNVEV (reference sequence). The CDR3 totals 15 residues. DNA for the CDR3: TGTGCCAGCGCACCCAGAGCGGGGGACTCCTACGAGCAGTACTTC. This codes for CASAPRAGDSYEQYF.

V usage is TRBV20-1 and J usage is TRBJ2-3; the match to TRBD2 covers 13 bases. Germline V gene lookup returns CDR1 DFQATT and CDR2 SNEGSKA (reference sequence). This CDR3 contains 17 residues. V was pared by 6 bases and J by 4 bases, with 13 bases of the junction left unmatched. The CDR3 coding sequence is TGCAGTGCCGCACTAGCGGGGGGGCCCGTGAACGCAGATACGCAGTATTTT. The encoded protein is CSAALAGGPVNADTQYF.

This clonotype was recorded at least ten times. This chain connects TRBV5-1 to TRBJ1-1, with TRBD1 identical over 9 bases. Unmatched junction bases numbered 13, after V lost 5 bases and J lost 5 bases. Germline lookup yields CDR1 SGHRS and CDR2 YFSETQ. The CDR3 has 16 residues. CDR3 nucleotides: TGCGCCAGCAGTTTATTCATAAGGACAGGGGAAACTGAAGCTTTCTTT. Protein: CASSLFIRTGETEAFF.

V gene TRBV24-1 combines with J gene TRBJ2-3, with D possibly being TRBD1 (6 bases). The CDR3 is made up of 14 amino acids. V lost 10 bases and J 1 base, leaving 14 bases between the germline ends. Germline CDR1 is KGHDR and CDR2 is SFDVKD. The CDR3 region is CATGASQGTDTQYF. In nucleotides, the CDR3 is TGTGCCACGGGGGCGAGCCAAGGCACAGATACGCAGTATTTT.

This clonotype was found many times. This chain connects TRBV20-1 to TRBJ1-4; maybe TRBD1 (5 bases). From germline, CDR1 is DFQATT and CDR2 SNEGSKA (reference sequence). Trimming cost V 0 bases and J 8 bases, with 16 bases left between them. The CDR3 totals 15 residues. CDR3: CSARDSGGGEEKLFF. The CDR3 DNA reads TGCAGTGCTAGAGATTCGGGGGGTGGGGAAGAAAAACTGTTTTTT.

The chain uses TRBV30 and TRBJ1-2; perhaps TRBD1 as D (6 bases). CDR3 length: 14 amino acids. V gave up 2 bases and J gave up 4 bases, with 14 bases separating them. Germline CDR1 is GTSNPN and CDR2 is SVGIG (reference sequence). The CDR3 reads CAWSPSRGPYGYTF. The DNA for the CDR3 is TGTGCCTGGAGTCCCTCCAGGGGTCCCTATGGCTACACCTTC.

The chain joins TRBV6-5 to TRBJ2-3; perhaps TRBD1 as D (6 bases). Germline CDR1 MNHEY, CDR2 SVGAGI. V was pared by 0 bases and J by 6 bases, with 19 bases between. CDR3 length equals 17 residues. The CDR3 loop is CASSYSSATGRADTQYF. The CDR3 DNA reads TGTGCCAGCAGTTACTCGAGTGCTACAGGGCGAGCGGATACGCAGTATTTT.

V is TRBV2 and J is TRBJ1-2, with no clear D. The CDR3 spans 13 residues. Trimming removed 6 bases at V and 8 bases at J, with 16 bases between. The germline gives CDR1 SNHLY, CDR2 FYNNEI. Here the CDR3 DNA reads TGTGCCAGCAGCGTCCCCCCTCTAGAAGGCTACACCTTC. Translating gives CASSVPPLEGYTF.

In the case of this clonotype: The junction departs from germline at one end; a sequencing error may be responsible. The chain uses TRBV27 and TRBJ1-5; tentative D call: TRBD1 (5 bases). Per germline, CDR1 MNHEY and CDR2 SMNVEV (reference sequence). There are 15 residues in the CDR3. CDR3 sequence reads: CASSDSPRGNRPQHF. CDR3 in DNA: TGTGCCAGCAGCGACAGCCCGAGGGGCAATCGGCCCCAGCATTTT.

The chain joins TRBV7-9 to TRBJ1-5; 7 nucleotides match TRBD1. The length of the CDR3 is 16 residues. Germline-derived CDR1 and CDR2 are SEHNR and FQNEAQ (reference sequence). V trimming: 4 bases; J trimming: 6 bases; junction bases outside the gene matches: 12. The CDR3 protein is CASSSVVGGEGQPQHF. The CDR3 nucleotides are TGTGCCAGCAGCTCGGTCGTAGGGGGCGAAGGTCAGCCCCAGCATTTT.

Ten or more counts support this clonotype. The rearrangement links TRBV20-1 to TRBJ2-5; no clear D gene. This CDR3 is 13 amino acids long. V lost 0 bases and J 5 bases, leaving 10 bases between the germline ends. From germline, CDR1 is DFQATT and CDR2 SNEGSKA (reference sequence). CDR3 sequence (DNA): TGCAGTGCTAGAGATCTTACAGTTGAGACCCAGTACTTC. Amino acid sequence: CSARDLTVETQYF.

The chain carries TRBV14 and TRBJ2-1; weak D call: TRBD2 (6 bases). This CDR3 comprises 13 residues. Germline V gene sequence: CDR1 SGHDN, CDR2 FVKESK. V dropped 3 bases and J dropped 13 bases, with 16 bases sitting between them. The DNA of the CDR3 is TGTGCCAGCAGCCAGGGAGGTGATGGGGCCCAGTTCTTC. Translation gives CASSQGGDGAQFF.

This clonotype was counted only a few times. The V call is TRBV29-1, the J call TRBJ1-2; D gene uncertain. The CDR3 runs 11 residues. From germline, CDR1 is SQVTM and CDR2 ANQGSEA. Trimming took off 4 bases at V and 4 bases at J, with 7 bases between the two ends. CDR3 in amino acids: CSVVQSYGYTF. DNA for the CDR3: TGCAGCGTTGTACAGTCCTATGGCTACACCTTC.

This clonotype was observed a few times. The J gene is TRBJ1-5, the V gene TRBV18; 8 nucleotides match TRBD1. CDR3 size: 15 residues. Germline trimming cut 4 bases from V and 6 bases from J; bases unmatched to any gene: 8. The germline CDR1 and CDR2 sequences are KGHSH and LQKENI. For the CDR3, the DNA is TGTGCCAGCTCACTGGACAGGGAGTCTGGTCAGCCCCAGCATTTT. Encoded protein: CASSLDRESGQPQHF.

The rearrangement links TRBV7-3 to TRBJ1-5; a possible D gene is TRBD1 (6 bases). CDR3 length: 17 residues. Looked up from germline, CDR1 is SGHTA and CDR2 is FQGTGA. The V and J ends lost 6 bases and 4 bases respectively, with 22 bases between them. The CDR3 sequence: CASSLFGGRGSNQPQHF. CDR3 bases: TGTGCCAGCAGTTTGTTCGGGGGCCGGGGGTCGAATCAGCCCCAGCATTTT.

The chain is built from TRBV6-6 and TRBJ2-3; D unclear. Germline V gives CDR1 MNHNY, CDR2 SVGAGI (reference sequence). There are 16 residues in the CDR3. Trimming shortened V by 2 bases and J by 1 base, and 13 bases separated the two germline ends. CDR3 coding DNA: TGTGCCAGCAGTTACGGGCACGCTAGGGGCACAGATACGCAGTATTTT. This codes for CASSYGHARGTDTQYF.

This clonotype was counted a few times. This chain joins TRBV20-1 and TRBJ2-3; D not resolved. The CDR3 runs to 12 residues. Trimming removed 3 bases at V and 5 bases at J, with 9 bases between. From germline, CDR1 is DFQATT and CDR2 SNEGSKA (reference sequence). CDR3 DNA: TGCAGTGCTAGTACTTCCGGAGATACGCAGTATTTT. Translating it yields CSASTSGDTQYF.

This clonotype was found a few times. The chain carries TRBV5-1 and TRBJ2-3; 8 bases are shared with TRBD1. The CDR3 totals 16 residues. J was trimmed by 2 bases and V by 3 bases; bases with no gene match: 8. CDR1 and CDR2 from the germline V gene are SGHRS and YFSETQ. CDR3 loop: CASSWGDRGLTDTQYF. CDR3 nucleotide sequence: TGCGCCAGCAGCTGGGGAGACAGGGGCCTCACAGATACGCAGTATTTT. The full variable domain, in which reference TRBV5-1 and TRBJ2-3 provide the parts outside the CDR3, is KAGVTQTPRYLIKTRGQQVTLSCSPISGHRSVSWYQQTPGQGLQFLFEYFSETQRNKGNFPGRFSGRQFSNSRSEMNVSTLELGDSALYLCASSWGDRGLTDTQYFGPGTRLTVL.

The sample holds many counts of this clonotype. This rearrangement joins TRBV12-3 or TRBV12-4 to TRBJ1-4; perhaps TRBD1 as D (6 bases). V shed 3 bases and J shed 8 bases, with 13 bases lying between them. CDR3 length: 14 residues. The CDR3 is CASSFGGAGEKLFF. The CDR3 DNA follows: TGTGCCAGCAGTTTCGGGGGGGCCGGGGAAAAACTGTTTTTT.